The T cell receptor (beta chain) described here comes from a study of beta chain features in type 1 diabetes. A word on this clone: The antigen is unknown.

The study, taken as a whole, reports: Naive, central memory and regulatory TCRB repertoires appeared more similar among patients than healthy donors.

Expressed TCRB transcripts were sequenced because the entire RNA isolate underwent reverse transcription. Sequencing was performed with immunoSEQ multiplex PCR; in TCRdb, only in-frame clones are kept and a portion is missing. The sample records about 620,000 clones, about a sixth being singletons. The CDR3 runs to 18 residues. V lost 6 bases and J lost 5, with 28 bases in between. CDR1 and CDR2 from the germline V gene are LNHDA and SQIVND (reference sequence). The chain combines TRBV19 with TRBJ1-1; TRBD1 might be the D (5 bases). The sequence came from a man younger than 30 in good health. Sequenced sample: naive CD4+ T cells from blood. The DNA for the CDR3 is TGTGCCAGTAGCCATGACCCCGGGACTGAGGTTTTAGGGACTGAAGCTTTCTTT. It specifies CASSHDPGTEVLGTEAFF. The whole variable domain, remainder taken from reference TRBV19 and TRBJ1-1, is DGGITQSPKYLFRKEGQNVTLSCEQNLNHDAMYWYRQDPGQGLRLIYYSQIVNDFQKGDIAEGYSVSREKKESFPLTVTSAQKNPTAFYLCASSHDPGTEVLGTEAFFGQGTRLTVV.